This T cell receptor beta chain comes out of a study of Graves' ophthalmopathy and Graves' hyperthyroidism. TCR beta CDR3 amplification used RNA transcripts. Amplification began with first-round RT-PCR using HTBI primers, then second-round multiplex PCR was performed. Using its own MiXCR run on the multiplex PCR reads, TCRdb lists one record per CDR3 protein. This table has hundreds of thousands of distinct CDR3 sequences, approximately 21% appearing once. Germline V gene sequence: CDR1 MDHEN, CDR2 SYDVKM. The CDR3 loop spans 15 amino acids. Losses at the gene ends were 5 bases for V and 7 bases for J; bases not matched to a gene: 7. This clonotype was counted a few times. Antigen specificity is unknown. General study findings and limits: Blood also contained most of the expanded thyroid clonotypes above 0.001 frequency.

The chain joins TRBV28 to TRBJ2-5; 13 bases fit TRBD2. The clonotype comes from a woman in her late teens or twenties with stable Graves' hyperthyroidism. Some clones in this sample may be carry-over from other donors' samples. The sequenced sample consisted of peripheral blood. The CDR3 reads CASSQGLAGIGTQYF. The CDR3 DNA follows: TGTGCCAGCAGTCAGGGACTAGCGGGAATAGGGACCCAGTACTTC.